What follows describes a single TCR beta chain. Its specificity is not known. CDR1 SGHDT and CDR2 YYEEEE come from the germline V gene. Trimming removed 5 bases at V and 2 bases at J, with 17 bases between. CDR3 length: 16 residues. Libraries were prepared by immunoSEQ multiplex PCR; TCRdb keeps only in-frame clonotypes and omits some of them. The repertoire holds about 30,000 clones, with 75% to 80% as singletons. This sample is part of a study of regulatory dendritic cells for organ transplantation. Study-wide results and caveats: Regulatory dendritic cells appeared to expand memory CD8+ clones less than mature ones. Memory T cells were less diverse than naive, with memory CD8+ most oligoclonal.

The receptor was derived from a human donor in good health. The sequenced sample consisted of memory CD4+ T cells from blood. Subset indicated: CD45RO+ memory T cells. This rearrangement joins TRBV5-6 to TRBJ1-3; D is ambiguous. CDR3 nucleotide sequence: TGTGCCAGCAGGAGTTCCGATGACATCGCTGGAAACACCATATATTTT. It codes for CASRSSDDIAGNTIYF.